One sample yielded the 9 T cell receptor beta chains listed below, sequenced in a study of CD8+ T cells in alopecia areata (dated by TCRdb to 2017 to 2018). Explained via the paper, the time point label denotes: around 29 days on oral tofacitinib. This sample's treatment or condition label indicates: oral pan-JAK inhibitor, 5-10 mg twice daily. To prepare the library, the immunoSEQ multiplex PCR assay was applied. To provide template for TCR sequencing, every sample had RNA extracted and reverse transcribed into cDNA. TCRdb limited this immuneACCESS table to in-frame rearrangements with V and J called. A share of clones is missing; checked studies link under half to unresolved V genes, and the rest is unexplained. Present in this sample are roughly 100,000 clones, under 70% of which were seen just once. Roughly a sixth of the sample goes to the ten largest clones. The sample consisted of CD8+ T cells sorted from blood, taken at week 4, from a patient treated with tofacitinib. These receptors all stem from a human donor with alopecia areata.

V usage is TRBV5-1 and J usage is TRBJ1-2; D uncertain. CDR3 length: 12 amino acids. V lost 2 bases and J 8 bases, leaving 10 bases between the germline ends. Germline V CDR1 and CDR2: SGHRS, YFSETQ. The CDR3 loop reads CASSFEGGGYTF. CDR3 coding DNA: TGCGCCAGCAGCTTCGAGGGCGGAGGCTACACCTTC.

This rearrangement joins TRBV5-1 to TRBJ2-7; 10 bases align to TRBD1. This CDR3 is built from 14 residues. After removal of 4 bases from V and 5 bases from J, the junction contained 6 bases not matched to a gene. The germline V gene encodes CDR1 SGHRS and CDR2 YFSETQ. CDR3 sequence: CASSLSGQGHEQYF. CDR3 coding DNA: TGCGCCAGCAGCCTATCGGGACAGGGGCACGAGCAGTACTTC.

The table lists this clone with a few counts. The V call is TRBV27, the J call TRBJ2-4; D is perhaps TRBD2 (5 bases). The V and J ends lost 1 base and 5 bases respectively, with 6 bases between them. This CDR3 region has 13 residues. The V gene's germline CDR1 is MNHEY and CDR2 SMNVEV (reference sequence). The CDR3 spells CASSLLRENIQYF. The CDR3 bases are TGTGCCAGCAGTTTATTGCGGGAAAACATTCAGTACTTC.

The rearrangement joins TRBV29-1 to TRBJ2-2; D gene unclear. The CDR3 covers 13 residues. Per the germline V gene, CDR1 is SQVTM and CDR2 is ANQGSEA. Trimming shortened V by 5 bases and J by 0 bases, and 7 bases separated the two germline ends. CDR3 protein: CSVLMPNTGELFF. The CDR3 DNA follows: TGCAGCGTTCTCATGCCGAACACCGGGGAGCTGTTTTTT.

The CDR3 protein is CASTLGDTYTGELFF. CDR3 DNA sequence: TGTGCCAGTACCTTGGGGGACACTTACACCGGGGAGCTGTTTTTT. J is TRBJ2-2 and V is TRBV28; D may be TRBD1 (6 bases). Germline V gene lookup returns CDR1 MDHEN and CDR2 SYDVKM. Deletions cut 9 bases from V and 3 bases from J, with 17 bases between. This CDR3 has 15 amino acids.

This sequence joins TRBV29-1 and TRBJ2-7, with 7 bases aligning to TRBD1. This CDR3 comprises 15 residues. The germline V gene encodes CDR1 SQVTM and CDR2 ANQGSEA. With 1 base clipped from V and 3 bases from J, the junction kept 9 bases outside the gene matches. Here the CDR3 reads CSVEGQTGSYYEQYF. CDR3 sequence (DNA): TGCAGCGTTGAAGGGCAGACAGGGAGTTACTACGAGCAGTACTTC.

The V call is TRBV2, the J call TRBJ1-5; D is unclear. The V end was cut by 1 base, the J end by 5 bases, with 12 bases between. The germline CDR1 and CDR2 sequences are SNHLY and FYNNEI. The CDR3 sequence is 15 residues long. The CDR3 DNA is TGTGCCAGCAGTGAAGAGTTGTCAATCGATCAGCCCCAGCATTTT. It yields the protein CASSEELSIDQPQHF.

This clone was seen a few times. V usage is TRBV4-3 and J usage is TRBJ2-3; 7 positions match TRBD2. CDR1 is LGHNA, CDR2 YSLEER, per germline. Trimming at V came to 0 bases and at J to 5 bases, leaving 8 bases not matched to a gene. This CDR3 comprises 16 residues. The CDR3 is CASSQEYGGRGDTQYF. The CDR3 DNA reads TGCGCCAGCAGCCAAGAGTATGGCGGGAGAGGAGATACGCAGTATTTT.

The genes are TRBV30 and TRBJ2-7; 10 bases map to TRBD2. With 3 bases clipped from V and 0 bases from J, the junction kept 8 bases outside the gene matches. This CDR3 has 16 residues. Germline loops: CDR1 GTSNPN, CDR2 SVGIG (reference sequence). This CDR3 reads CAWRGLAGESSYEQYF. The CDR3 nucleotides read TGTGCCTGGAGGGGGCTAGCGGGAGAAAGCTCCTACGAGCAGTACTTC.